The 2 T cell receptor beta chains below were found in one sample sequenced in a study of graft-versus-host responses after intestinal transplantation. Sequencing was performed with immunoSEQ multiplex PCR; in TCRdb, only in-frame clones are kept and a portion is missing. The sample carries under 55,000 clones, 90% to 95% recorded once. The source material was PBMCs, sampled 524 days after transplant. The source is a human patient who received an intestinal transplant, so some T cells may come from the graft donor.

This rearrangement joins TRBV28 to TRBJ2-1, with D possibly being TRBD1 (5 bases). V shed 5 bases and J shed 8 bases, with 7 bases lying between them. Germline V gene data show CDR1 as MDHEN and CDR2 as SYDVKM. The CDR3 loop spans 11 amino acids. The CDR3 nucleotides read TGTGCCAGCAGTAAGGGGTATGAGCAGTTCTTC. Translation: CASSKGYEQFF.

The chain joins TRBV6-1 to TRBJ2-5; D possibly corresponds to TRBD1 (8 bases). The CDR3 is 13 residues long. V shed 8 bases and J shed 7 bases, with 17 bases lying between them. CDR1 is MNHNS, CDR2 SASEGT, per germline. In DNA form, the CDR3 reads TGTGCCAGCCCCCAGGGAGGGACAGGGACCCAGTACTTC. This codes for CASPQGGTGTQYF.